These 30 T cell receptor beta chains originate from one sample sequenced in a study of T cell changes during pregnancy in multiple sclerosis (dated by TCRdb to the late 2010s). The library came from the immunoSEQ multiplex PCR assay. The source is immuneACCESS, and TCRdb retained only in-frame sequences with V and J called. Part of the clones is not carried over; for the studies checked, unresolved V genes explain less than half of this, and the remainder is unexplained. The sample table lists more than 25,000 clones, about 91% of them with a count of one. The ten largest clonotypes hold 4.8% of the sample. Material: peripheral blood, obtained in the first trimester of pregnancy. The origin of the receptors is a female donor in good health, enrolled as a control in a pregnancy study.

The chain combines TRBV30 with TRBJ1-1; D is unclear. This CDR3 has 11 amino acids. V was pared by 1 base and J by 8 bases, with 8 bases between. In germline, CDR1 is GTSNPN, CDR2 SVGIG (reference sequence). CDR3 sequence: CAWSAVEEAFF. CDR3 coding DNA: TGTGCCTGGAGTGCGGTTGAGGAAGCTTTCTTT.

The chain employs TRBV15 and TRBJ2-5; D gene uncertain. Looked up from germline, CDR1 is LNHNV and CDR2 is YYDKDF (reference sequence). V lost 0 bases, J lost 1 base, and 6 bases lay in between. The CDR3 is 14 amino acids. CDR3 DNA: TGTGCCACCAGCAGAGATTACGGCCAAGAGACCCAGTACTTC. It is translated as CATSRDYGQETQYF.

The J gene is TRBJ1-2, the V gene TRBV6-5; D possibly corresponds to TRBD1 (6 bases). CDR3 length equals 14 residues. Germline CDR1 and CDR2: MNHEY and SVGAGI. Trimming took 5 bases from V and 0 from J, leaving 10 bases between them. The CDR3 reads CASSRTAPNYGYTF. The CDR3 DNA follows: TGTGCCAGCAGTCGGACAGCTCCTAACTATGGCTACACCTTC.

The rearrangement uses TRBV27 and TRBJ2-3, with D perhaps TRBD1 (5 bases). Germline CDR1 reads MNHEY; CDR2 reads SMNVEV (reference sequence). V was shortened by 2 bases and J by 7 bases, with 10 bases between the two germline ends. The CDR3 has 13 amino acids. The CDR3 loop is CASSLGAGNTQYF. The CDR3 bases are TGTGCCAGCAGTTTAGGGGCAGGGAATACGCAGTATTTT.

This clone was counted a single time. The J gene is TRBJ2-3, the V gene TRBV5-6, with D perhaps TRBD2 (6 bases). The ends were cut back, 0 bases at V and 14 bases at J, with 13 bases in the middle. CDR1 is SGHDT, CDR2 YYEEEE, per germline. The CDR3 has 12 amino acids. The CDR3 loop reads CASSLAASEGYF. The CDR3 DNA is TGTGCCAGCAGCTTGGCCGCTAGCGAGGGGTATTTT. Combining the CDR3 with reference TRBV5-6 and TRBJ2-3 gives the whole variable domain DAGVTQSPTHLIKTRGQQVTLRCSPKSGHDTVSWYQQALGQGPQFIFQYYEEEERQRGNFPDRFSGHQFPNYSSELNVNALLLGDSALYLCASSLAASEGYFGPGTRLTVL.

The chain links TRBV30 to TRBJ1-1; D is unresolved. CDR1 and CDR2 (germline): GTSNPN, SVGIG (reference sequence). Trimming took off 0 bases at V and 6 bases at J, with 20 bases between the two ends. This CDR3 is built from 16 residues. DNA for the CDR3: TGTGCCTGGAGTGTTTTGGGAGGATTAAAGGACCCTGAAGCTTTCTTT. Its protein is CAWSVLGGLKDPEAFF.

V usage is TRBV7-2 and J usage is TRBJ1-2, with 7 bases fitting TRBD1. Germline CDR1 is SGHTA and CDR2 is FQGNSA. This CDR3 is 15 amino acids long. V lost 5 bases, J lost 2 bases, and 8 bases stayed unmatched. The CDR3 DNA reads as TGTGCCAGCAGCCAGACAGGGAGAGGGAACTATGGCTACACCTTC. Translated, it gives CASSQTGRGNYGYTF.

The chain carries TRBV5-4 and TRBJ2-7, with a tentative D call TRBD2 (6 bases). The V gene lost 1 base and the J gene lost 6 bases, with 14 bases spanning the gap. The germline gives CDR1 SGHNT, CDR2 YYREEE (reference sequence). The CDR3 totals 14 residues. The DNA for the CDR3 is TGTGCCAGCAGCTTGTTGGGGGGAGCGGGCGAGCAGTACTTC. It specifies CASSLLGGAGEQYF.

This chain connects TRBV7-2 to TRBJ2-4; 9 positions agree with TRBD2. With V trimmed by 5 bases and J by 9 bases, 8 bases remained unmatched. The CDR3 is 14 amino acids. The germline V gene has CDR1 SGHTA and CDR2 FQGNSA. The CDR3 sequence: CASSLNGLASIQYF. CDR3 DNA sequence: TGTGCCAGCAGCCTCAATGGACTAGCGAGCATTCAGTACTTC.

The CDR3 DNA is TGTGCCAGCAGTCTAATAGCGGGAGGGTTTTACAATGAGCAGTTCTTC. This sequence encodes CASSLIAGGFYNEQFF. V usage is TRBV7-2 and J usage is TRBJ2-1; 11 nucleotides align to TRBD2. The germline V gene encodes CDR1 SGHTA and CDR2 FQGNSA. The J segment lost 4 bases and the V segment lost 6 bases, leaving 8 bases of the junction unmatched. The length of the CDR3 is 16 residues.

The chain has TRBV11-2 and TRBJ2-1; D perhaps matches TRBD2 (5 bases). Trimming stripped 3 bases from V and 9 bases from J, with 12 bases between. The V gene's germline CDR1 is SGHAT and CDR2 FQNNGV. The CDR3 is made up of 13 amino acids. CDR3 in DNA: TGTGCCAGCAGCTTCCGTAGCGTCGGTGAGCAGTTCTTC. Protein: CASSFRSVGEQFF.

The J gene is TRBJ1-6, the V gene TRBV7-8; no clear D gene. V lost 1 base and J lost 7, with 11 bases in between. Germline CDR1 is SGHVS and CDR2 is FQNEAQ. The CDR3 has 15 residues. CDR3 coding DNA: TGTGCCAGCAGCTTAGATCATGAAGCAAATTCACCCCTCCACTTT. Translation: CASSLDHEANSPLHF.

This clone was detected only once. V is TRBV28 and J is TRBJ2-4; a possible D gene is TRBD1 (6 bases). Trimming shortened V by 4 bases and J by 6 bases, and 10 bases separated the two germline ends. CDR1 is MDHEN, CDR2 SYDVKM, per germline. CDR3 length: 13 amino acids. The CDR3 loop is CASSWGLGNIQYF. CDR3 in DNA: TGTGCCAGCAGTTGGGGGCTGGGAAACATTCAGTACTTC.

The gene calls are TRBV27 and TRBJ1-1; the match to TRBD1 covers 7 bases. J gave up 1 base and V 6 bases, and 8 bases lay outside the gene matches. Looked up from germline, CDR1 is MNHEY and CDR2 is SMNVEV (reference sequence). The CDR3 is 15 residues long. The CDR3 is CASSLTGTANTEAFF. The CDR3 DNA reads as TGTGCCAGCAGCCTGACCGGGACAGCGAACACTGAAGCTTTCTTT.

The CDR3 region is CATSRDILAGVADTQYF. The CDR3 DNA follows: TGTGCCACCAGCAGAGATATACTAGCGGGGGTGGCAGATACGCAGTATTTT. V usage is TRBV15 and J usage is TRBJ2-3; 11 bases are a match to TRBD2. CDR1 and CDR2 (germline): LNHNV, YYDKDF (reference sequence). The CDR3 is 17 amino acids. Trimming cost V 0 bases and J 4 bases; bases outside gene matches: 6.

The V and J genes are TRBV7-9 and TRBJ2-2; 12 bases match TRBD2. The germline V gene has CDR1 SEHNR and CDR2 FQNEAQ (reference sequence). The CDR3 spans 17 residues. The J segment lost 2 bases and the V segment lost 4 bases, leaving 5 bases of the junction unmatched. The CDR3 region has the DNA TGTGCCAGCAGCTCGAGACTAGCGGGAGCTAACACCGGGGAGCTGTTTTTT. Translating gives CASSSRLAGANTGELFF.

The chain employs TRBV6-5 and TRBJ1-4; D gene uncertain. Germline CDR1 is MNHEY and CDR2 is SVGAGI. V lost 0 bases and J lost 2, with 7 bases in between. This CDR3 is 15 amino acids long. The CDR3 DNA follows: TGTGCCAGCAGTTACTCGACTCTGACTAATGAAAAACTGTTTTTT. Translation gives CASSYSTLTNEKLFF.

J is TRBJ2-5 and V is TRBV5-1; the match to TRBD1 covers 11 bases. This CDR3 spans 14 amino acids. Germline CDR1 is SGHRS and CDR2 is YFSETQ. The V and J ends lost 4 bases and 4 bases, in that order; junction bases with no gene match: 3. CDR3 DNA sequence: TGCGCCAGCAGCGATGGACAGGGGGCAGAGACCCAGTACTTC. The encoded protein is CASSDGQGAETQYF.

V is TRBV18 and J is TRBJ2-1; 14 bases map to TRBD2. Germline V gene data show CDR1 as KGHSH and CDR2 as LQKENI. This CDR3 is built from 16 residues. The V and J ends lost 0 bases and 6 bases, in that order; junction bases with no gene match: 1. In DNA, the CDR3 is TGTGCCAGCTCACCACCAGGACTAGCGGGAGGCAATGAGCAGTTCTTC. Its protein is CASSPPGLAGGNEQFF. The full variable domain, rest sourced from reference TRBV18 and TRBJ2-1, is NAGVMQNPRHLVRRRGQEARLRCSPMKGHSHVYWYRQLPEEGLKFMVYLQKENIIDESGMPKERFSAEFPKEGPSILRIQQVVRGDSAAYFCASSPPGLAGGNEQFFGPGTRLTVL.

CDR3 protein: CASSQVAGLAGGTGELFF. CDR3 in DNA: TGCGCCAGCAGCCAAGTAGCCGGGCTAGCGGGGGGCACCGGGGAGCTGTTTTTT. The chain joins TRBV4-3 to TRBJ2-2, with 11 bases aligning to TRBD2. V lost 1 base, J lost 4 bases, and 8 bases stayed unmatched. The CDR3 length is 18 residues. Germline CDR1 reads LGHNA; CDR2 reads YSLEER.

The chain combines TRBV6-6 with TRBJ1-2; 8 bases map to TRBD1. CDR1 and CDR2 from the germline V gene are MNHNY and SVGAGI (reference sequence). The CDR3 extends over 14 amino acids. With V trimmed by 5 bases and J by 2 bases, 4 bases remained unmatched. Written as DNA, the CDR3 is TGTGCCAGCAGTAACGGACAGGGCAACTATGGCTACACCTTC. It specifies CASSNGQGNYGYTF.

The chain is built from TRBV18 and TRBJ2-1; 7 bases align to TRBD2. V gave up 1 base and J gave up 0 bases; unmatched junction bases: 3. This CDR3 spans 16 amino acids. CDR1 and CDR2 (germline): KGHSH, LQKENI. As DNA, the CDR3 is TGTGCCAGCTCACCACTACTAGCGAACTCCTACAATGAGCAGTTCTTC. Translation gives CASSPLLANSYNEQFF.

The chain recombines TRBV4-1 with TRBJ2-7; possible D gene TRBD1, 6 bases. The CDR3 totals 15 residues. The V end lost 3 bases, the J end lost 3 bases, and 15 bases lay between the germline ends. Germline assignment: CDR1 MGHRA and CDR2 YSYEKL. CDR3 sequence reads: CASSHEGHGHYEQYF. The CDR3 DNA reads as TGCGCCAGCAGCCACGAGGGACACGGACACTACGAGCAGTACTTC.

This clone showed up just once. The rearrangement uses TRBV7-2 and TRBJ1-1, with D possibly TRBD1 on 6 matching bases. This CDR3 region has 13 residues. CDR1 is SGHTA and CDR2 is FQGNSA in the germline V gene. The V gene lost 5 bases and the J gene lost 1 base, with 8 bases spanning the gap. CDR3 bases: TGTGCCAGCAGCCAGGGACAGAACACTGAAGCTTTCTTT. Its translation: CASSQGQNTEAFF.

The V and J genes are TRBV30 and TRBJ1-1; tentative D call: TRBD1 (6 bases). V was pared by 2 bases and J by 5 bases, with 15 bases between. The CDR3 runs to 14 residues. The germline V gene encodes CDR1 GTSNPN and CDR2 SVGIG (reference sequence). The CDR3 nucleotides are TGTGCCTGGAGTTGGGGGGGCGCAGCGACTGAAGCTTTCTTT. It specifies CAWSWGGAATEAFF.

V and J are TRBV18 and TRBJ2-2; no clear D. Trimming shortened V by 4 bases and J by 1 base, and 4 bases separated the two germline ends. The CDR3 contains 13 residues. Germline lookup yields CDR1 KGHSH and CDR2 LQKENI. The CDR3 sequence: CASSLKNTGELFF. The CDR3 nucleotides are TGTGCCAGCTCACTTAAGAACACCGGGGAGCTGTTTTTT.

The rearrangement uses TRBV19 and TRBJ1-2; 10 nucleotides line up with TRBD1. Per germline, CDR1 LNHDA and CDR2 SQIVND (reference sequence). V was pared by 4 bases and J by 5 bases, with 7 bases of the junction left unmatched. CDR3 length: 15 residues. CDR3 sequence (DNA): TGTGCCAGTAGTACGGGACAGGGGATTCGGTATGGCTACACCTTC. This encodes CASSTGQGIRYGYTF.

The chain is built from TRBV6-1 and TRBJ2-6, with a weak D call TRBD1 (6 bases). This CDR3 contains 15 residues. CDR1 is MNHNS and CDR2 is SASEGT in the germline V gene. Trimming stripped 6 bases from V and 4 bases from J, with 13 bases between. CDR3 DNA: TGTGCCAGCAGGCCAACAGGGAACGGGGCCAACGTCCTGACTTTC. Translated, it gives CASRPTGNGANVLTF.

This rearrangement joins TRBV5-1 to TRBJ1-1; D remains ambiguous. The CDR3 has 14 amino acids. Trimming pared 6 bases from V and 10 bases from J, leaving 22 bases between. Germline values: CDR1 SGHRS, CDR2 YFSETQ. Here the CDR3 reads CASTESGSARAAFF. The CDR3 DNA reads TGCGCCAGCACCGAGTCGGGGTCAGCTCGAGCAGCTTTCTTT.

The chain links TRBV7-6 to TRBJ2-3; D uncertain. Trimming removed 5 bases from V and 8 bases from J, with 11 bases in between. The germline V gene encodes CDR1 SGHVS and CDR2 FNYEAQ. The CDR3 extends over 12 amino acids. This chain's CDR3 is CASSNRFATQYF. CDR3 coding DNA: TGTGCCAGCAGCAATCGGTTTGCTACGCAGTATTTT.